This TCR beta chain was recorded in a study of OX40 agonist ivuxolimab in advanced cancers. Regarding this clone: Its antigen remains unidentified.

TCRdb keeps only in-frame clones here, not all; method: immunoSEQ multiplex PCR. The data hold about 73,000 clones, with about 87% observed a single time. General study points: Clonal expansion from baseline to week 6 occurred in both CD4+ and CD8+ T cells.

J was trimmed by 3 bases and V by 0 bases; bases with no gene match: 6. CDR3 length: 15 residues. Germline values: CDR1 SGDLS, CDR2 YYNGEE. The rearrangement joins TRBV9 to TRBJ2-7; TRBD2 agrees at 7 bases. The source of this sequence is an adult with an advanced solid tumor such as melanoma, head and neck, liver or kidney cancer. The material sequenced was CD4+ or CD8+ T cells sorted from blood, taken in a trial of the OX40 agonist ivuxolimab. CDR3 nucleotides: TGTGCCAGCAGCGTAGGACCTAGCGGATTCTACGAGCAGTACTTC. Translating gives CASSVGPSGFYEQYF.